Below, 31 T cell receptor beta chains from the same sample are listed, as sequenced in a study of CD8 T cells in ankylosing spondylitis. Study-wide findings and caveats: Made up of under 10 highly homologous variants, a TCR beta motif appeared characteristic of ankylosing spondylitis blood.

TCRdb called the 5' RACE reads again in MiXCR, with one record for every CDR3 protein. The data show roughly 700,000 distinct CDR3 sequences, roughly 20% seen once. The antigens of these receptors remain unknown. Sequencing was performed on blood, either unsorted or a sorted T cell fraction (not recorded which). Receptor source: a male donor with ankylosing spondylitis.

The chain combines TRBV3-1 with TRBJ2-5; D not resolved. The CDR3 has 14 residues. Looked up from germline, CDR1 is LGHDT and CDR2 is YNNKEL (reference sequence). V was cut by 3 bases and J by 1 base, with 9 bases left in between. The chain's CDR3 is CASSQRTVQETQYF. CDR3 in DNA: TGTGCCAGCAGCCAGAGGACGGTCCAAGAGACCCAGTACTTC.

The gene calls are TRBV5-1 and TRBJ1-1; D remains unclear. The CDR3 totals 15 residues. V dropped 0 bases and J dropped 1 base, with 10 bases sitting between them. CDR1 and CDR2 from the germline V gene are SGHRS and YFSETQ. CDR3 nucleotide sequence: TGCGCCAGCAGCTTGGGCGGACCAGGGAACACTGAAGCTTTCTTT. Amino acid sequence: CASSLGGPGNTEAFF.

This clonotype was seen a handful of times. The chain employs TRBV4-1 and TRBJ1-5; D possibly corresponds to TRBD1 (5 bases). The CDR3 contains 15 residues. Trimming removed 1 base from V and 7 bases from J, with 14 bases in between. The germline V gene has CDR1 MGHRA and CDR2 YSYEKL. The CDR3 spells CASSQVRGAGQPQHF. CDR3 DNA sequence: TGCGCCAGCAGCCAAGTGCGAGGGGCCGGGCAGCCCCAGCATTTT.

CDR3 amino acids: CSASIRRTPVQYF. The CDR3 nucleotides are TGCAGTGCTAGTATACGGCGGACCCCGGTTCAGTACTTC. The rearrangement uses TRBV20-1 and TRBJ2-4; D unresolved. Trimming took off 3 bases at V and 11 bases at J, with 17 bases between the two ends. In germline, CDR1 is DFQATT, CDR2 SNEGSKA (reference sequence). This CDR3 contains 13 residues.

This clonotype occurred a few times. The rearrangement uses TRBV19 and TRBJ1-5, with D possibly TRBD1 on 6 matching bases. Trimming took off 5 bases at V and 3 bases at J, with 14 bases between the two ends. Germline CDR1 LNHDA, CDR2 SQIVND (reference sequence). The CDR3 spans 15 residues. CDR3 loop: CASSGMTGFNQPQHF. In DNA, the CDR3 is TGTGCCAGTAGTGGCATGACAGGTTTCAATCAGCCCCAGCATTTT.

V gene TRBV9 combines with J gene TRBJ2-7, with TRBD1 identical over 7 bases. The CDR3 runs 15 residues. CDR1 SGDLS and CDR2 YYNGEE come from the germline V gene. Losses at the gene ends were 1 base for V and 3 bases for J; bases not matched to a gene: 7. As DNA, the CDR3 is TGTGCCAGCAGCGTATATCCGGGACAGAGCTACGAGCAGTACTTC. Its translation is CASSVYPGQSYEQYF.

The chain links TRBV29-1 to TRBJ1-5, with a tentative D call TRBD1 (5 bases). This CDR3 comprises 14 residues. Germline V gene sequence: CDR1 SQVTM, CDR2 ANQGSEA. With 5 bases removed from V and 2 bases from J, the gap between germline ends came to 13 bases. The CDR3 region has the DNA TGCAGCGTTCTCGCTGGGGCGGGCAATCAGCCCCAGCATTTT. It specifies CSVLAGAGNQPQHF.

In nucleotides, the CDR3 is TGTGCCAGCAGCGTAGGGGCAGCCCCTAGGGAAAAACTGTTTTTT. Translated: CASSVGAAPREKLFF. This rearrangement joins TRBV9 to TRBJ1-4; D is unclear. This CDR3 is built from 15 residues. Germline V gives CDR1 SGDLS, CDR2 YYNGEE. The V gene lost 0 bases and the J gene lost 8 bases, with 14 bases spanning the gap. The whole variable domain, remainder taken from reference TRBV9 and TRBJ1-4, is DSGVTQTPKHLITATGQRVTLRCSPRSGDLSVYWYQQSLDQGLQFLIQYYNGEERAKGNILERFSAQQFPDLHSELNLSSLELGDSALYFCASSVGAAPREKLFFGSGTQLSVL.

This clonotype has only a few counts. The chain couples TRBV7-3 to TRBJ2-2; D gene ambiguous. The V end was cut by 2 bases, the J end by 0 bases, with 10 bases between. This CDR3 comprises 16 residues. Germline lookup yields CDR1 SGHTA and CDR2 FQGTGA. Written as DNA, the CDR3 is TGTGCCAGCAGCTTACAAGCACTTTCGAACACCGGGGAGCTGTTTTTT. Amino acids: CASSLQALSNTGELFF. Looking up the rest from reference TRBV7-3 and TRBJ2-2 gives the full variable domain: GAGVSQTPSNKVTEKGKYVELRCDPISGHTALYWYRQSLGQGPEFLIYFQGTGAADDSGLPNDRFFAVRPEGSVSTLKIQRTERGDSAVYLCASSLQALSNTGELFFGEGSRLTVL.

This clonotype came up many times. The chain couples TRBV27 to TRBJ1-2; no clear D. From germline, CDR1 is MNHEY and CDR2 SMNVEV (reference sequence). Trimming left V 4 bases short and J 3 bases short, with 9 bases between. There are 13 residues in the CDR3. CDR3 sequence reads: CASSSRGYYGYTF. The CDR3 nucleotides are TGTGCCAGCAGTTCTCGGGGATACTATGGCTACACCTTC.

V is TRBV9 and J is TRBJ1-3; 9 bases line up with TRBD1. CDR3 length: 16 residues. The germline V gene has CDR1 SGDLS and CDR2 YYNGEE. V was clipped by 4 bases and J by 0 bases; unmatched bases: 5. The CDR3 loop reads CASSPWDRVSGNTIYF. The CDR3 coding sequence is TGTGCCAGCAGCCCGTGGGACAGGGTCTCTGGAAACACCATATATTTT.

This clonotype showed up just once. The V call is TRBV4-2, the J call TRBJ2-3; 10 nucleotides match TRBD2. V lost 0 bases to trimming and J lost 6 bases; unmatched junction nucleotides: 6. CDR1 and CDR2 from the germline V gene are LGHNA and YNFKEQ. CDR3 length: 16 residues. This CDR3 is CASSQDLSSGRDTQYF. The CDR3 DNA is TGTGCCAGCAGCCAAGATCTGAGTAGCGGGAGGGATACGCAGTATTTT.

The gene calls are TRBV10-3 and TRBJ2-3, with 7 nucleotides matching TRBD2. The V and J ends lost 6 bases and 0 bases, in that order; junction bases with no gene match: 0. The CDR3 has 13 residues. From germline, CDR1 is ENHRY and CDR2 SYGVKD. In nucleotides, the CDR3 is TGTGCCATCAGGACTAGCAGCACAGATACGCAGTATTTT. Amino acid sequence: CAIRTSSTDTQYF.

In this sample, this clonotype turned up a few times. The V call is TRBV3-1, the J call TRBJ2-7; D ambiguous. V gave up 4 bases and J gave up 7 bases, with 5 bases separating them. This CDR3 spans 10 amino acids. The germline gives CDR1 LGHDT, CDR2 YNNKEL (reference sequence). The CDR3 coding sequence is TGTGCCAGCAGCCCCTTGGAGCAGTACTTC. Residues: CASSPLEQYF.

This clonotype was seen a handful of times. This chain connects TRBV12-3 or TRBV12-4 to TRBJ2-3, with 8 bases fitting TRBD2. Trimming removed 6 bases from V and 1 base from J; junction bases left unmatched: 6. This CDR3 comprises 15 residues. The DNA of the CDR3 is TGTGCCAGCAGCCGAGCGGGGGTAGGCACAGATACGCAGTATTTT. It encodes CASSRAGVGTDTQYF.

Only a few counts were recorded for this clonotype. J is TRBJ1-2 and V is TRBV9, with D maybe TRBD1 (5 bases). Germline CDR1 SGDLS, CDR2 YYNGEE. The CDR3 sequence is 16 residues long. V gave up 3 bases and J gave up 2 bases, with 17 bases separating them. CDR3 in DNA: TGTGCCAGCAGCGCAGCAGGGAGTGGGCTGAACTATGGCTACACCTTC. It encodes CASSAAGSGLNYGYTF.

This clonotype was seen only a few times. This chain joins TRBV18 and TRBJ1-6, with TRBD1 as a possible D gene (6 bases). Germline V lookup: CDR1 KGHSH, CDR2 LQKENI. The V end lost 5 bases, the J end lost 6 bases, and 14 bases lay between the germline ends. The CDR3 has 15 amino acids. The CDR3 loop reads CASSSTQGGNSPLHF. The CDR3 bases are TGTGCCAGCTCATCCACACAGGGAGGTAATTCACCCCTCCACTTT.

The V and J genes are TRBV27 and TRBJ1-1; TRBD1 might be the D (6 bases). The length of the CDR3 is 15 residues. With 0 bases removed from V and 4 bases from J, the gap between germline ends came to 12 bases. Germline assignment: CDR1 MNHEY and CDR2 SMNVEV (reference sequence). The CDR3 here is CASSLSRGAGTEAFF. CDR3 sequence (DNA): TGTGCCAGCAGTTTATCGCGGGGGGCTGGCACTGAAGCTTTCTTT.

This clonotype has a count of ten or more. This chain links TRBV12-3 or TRBV12-4 with TRBJ1-2; D gene unclear. V dropped 6 bases and J dropped 8 bases, with 25 bases sitting between them. The length of the CDR3 is 16 residues. CDR3: CASSPLMWGGNGGYTF. The CDR3 DNA reads TGTGCCAGCAGCCCCCTTATGTGGGGAGGAAACGGCGGCTACACCTTC.

In its sample, this clonotype was seen a few times. The chain links TRBV12-3 or TRBV12-4 to TRBJ1-1, with no clear D. V lost 5 bases to trimming and J lost 7 bases, with 17 bases between them. This CDR3 contains 14 residues. CDR3 in amino acids: CASSPSYFGFEAFF. CDR3 coding DNA: TGTGCCAGCAGTCCTTCATATTTTGGGTTTGAAGCTTTCTTT.

The V gene is TRBV12-3 or TRBV12-4, the J gene TRBJ2-7, with D possibly TRBD1 on 5 matching bases. V lost 4 bases, J lost 4 bases, and 26 bases lay in between. CDR3 length: 18 residues. CDR3 protein: CASSSLGWGPPREYEQYF. As DNA, the CDR3 is TGTGCCAGCAGTTCCCTCGGGTGGGGCCCCCCTAGAGAGTACGAGCAGTACTTC.

The V and J genes are TRBV5-5 and TRBJ1-5; 12 bases are shared with TRBD1. Germline V gene sequence: CDR1 SGHKS, CDR2 YYEKEE (reference sequence). V trimming: 3 bases; J trimming: 6 bases; junction bases outside the gene matches: 7. There are 16 residues in the CDR3. CDR3 region: CASSSSSGQGAQPQHF. In DNA form, the CDR3 reads TGTGCCAGCAGCTCATCATCGGGACAGGGGGCTCAGCCCCAGCATTTT.

The gene calls are TRBV7-9 and TRBJ1-5; no definite D call. CDR3 length equals 13 residues. V was pared by 5 bases and J by 4 bases, with 9 bases between. The germline V gene encodes CDR1 SEHNR and CDR2 FQNEAQ (reference sequence). The CDR3 reads CASSVEENQPQHF. CDR3 DNA sequence: TGTGCCAGCAGCGTGGAGGAGAATCAGCCCCAGCATTTT.

This clonotype was seen more than once but under ten times. The chain is built from TRBV20-1 and TRBJ2-7; 8 bases map to TRBD1. J gave up 0 bases and V 5 bases, and 6 bases lay outside the gene matches. Germline-derived CDR1 and CDR2 are DFQATT and SNEGSKA (reference sequence). The CDR3 is 14 residues long. The CDR3 here is CSAGTDRVSYEQYF. The CDR3, as DNA: TGCAGTGCTGGGACGGACAGGGTCTCCTACGAGCAGTACTTC.

This clonotype turned up a few times. V and J are TRBV6-1 and TRBJ1-2, with 8 positions matching TRBD1. V lost 5 bases to trimming and J lost 6 bases; unmatched junction nucleotides: 8. The germline CDR1 and CDR2 sequences are MNHNS and SASEGT. This CDR3 contains 14 residues. Written as DNA, the CDR3 is TGTGCCAGCAGTAGACCAGGGGGCACGGATGGCTACACCTTC. It encodes CASSRPGGTDGYTF.

This clonotype was seen only a few times. The chain has TRBV29-1 and TRBJ1-1; a weak D match, TRBD1 (5 bases). Germline-derived CDR1 and CDR2 are SQVTM and ANQGSEA. Trimming took off 2 bases at V and 3 bases at J, with 22 bases between the two ends. The CDR3 runs to 17 residues. CDR3 coding DNA: TGCAGCGTTGAACCTCCGGGAGCAATAGTGGGGCACACTGAAGCTTTCTTT. Its translation is CSVEPPGAIVGHTEAFF.

The rearrangement joins TRBV5-1 to TRBJ2-7; a weak D match, TRBD1 (6 bases). Germline assignment: CDR1 SGHRS and CDR2 YFSETQ. V was shortened by 4 bases and J by 3 bases, with 17 bases between the two germline ends. The CDR3 sequence is 15 residues long. This CDR3 is CASSMDSTLNYEQYF. CDR3 nucleotide sequence: TGCGCCAGCAGCATGGACAGCACCTTGAACTACGAGCAGTACTTC. The entire variable domain, with the rest obtained from reference TRBV5-1 and TRBJ2-7, is as follows: KAGVTQTPRYLIKTRGQQVTLSCSPISGHRSVSWYQQTPGQGLQFLFEYFSETQRNKGNFPGRFSGRQFSNSRSEMNVSTLELGDSALYLCASSMDSTLNYEQYFGPGTRLTVT.

The sample holds a few counts of this clonotype. The V gene is TRBV10-3, the J gene TRBJ1-5, with 7 bases lining up with TRBD1. The CDR3 has 18 amino acids. Germline V gives CDR1 ENHRY, CDR2 SYGVKD. Trimming at V came to 2 bases and at J to 0 bases, leaving 10 bases not matched to a gene. This chain's CDR3 is CAISEAPNRGGSNQPQHF. The DNA for the CDR3 is TGTGCCATCAGTGAGGCACCAAACAGGGGCGGTAGCAATCAGCCCCAGCATTTT.

This clonotype has only a few counts. The chain has TRBV5-6 and TRBJ1-6; no reliable D call. The germline CDR1 and CDR2 sequences are SGHDT and YYEEEE. This CDR3 region has 16 residues. V shed 0 bases and J shed 7 bases, with 14 bases lying between them. CDR3 residues: CASSLEMGRGNSPLHF. CDR3 bases: TGTGCCAGCAGCTTGGAGATGGGTAGAGGGAATTCACCCCTCCACTTT.

This clonotype has a handful of counts. The V gene is TRBV5-5, the J gene TRBJ2-2; D unclear. Germline lookup yields CDR1 SGHKS and CDR2 YYEKEE (reference sequence). Trimming cost V 5 bases and J 6 bases, with 14 bases left between them. CDR3 length: 14 residues. The DNA for the CDR3 is TGTGCCAGCAGTACCCAGTGGCTTCCCGGGGAGCTGTTTTTT. Translating gives CASSTQWLPGELFF.

The chain uses TRBV12-3 or TRBV12-4 and TRBJ2-5, with 9 bases lining up with TRBD2. V was clipped by 5 bases and J by 2 bases; unmatched bases: 6. The CDR3 has 15 residues. The CDR3 DNA follows: TGTGCCAGCAGTGTCATAGCGGGGGTACAAGAGACCCAGTACTTC. This codes for CASSVIAGVQETQYF.